This TCR beta chain was retrieved from a study of blood T cell repertoires in COVID-19. In the authors' methods: From reference gene primer amplification, estimates of nucleated cell counts were derived. The method was immunoSEQ multiplex PCR; TCRdb's version includes in-frame clones alone and lacks a portion of them. V and J calls plus clone size are reproduced from that table; the DNA served to infer D and trimming. The data contain 120,000 or so clones, less than 90% of them singletons. V shed 4 bases, J shed 5 bases, and the junction held 6 bases outside the gene matches. The CDR3 contains 15 residues. Germline CDR1 and CDR2: SGDLS and YYNGEE.

The sequencing input was PBMCs or T cells enriched from blood (not recorded which). The J gene is TRBJ2-2, the V gene TRBV9, with 9 bases that match TRBD1. This clonotype originated in a woman aged 25 to 39 who had recovered from COVID-19. The CDR3 loop reads CASSPTGGATGELFF. DNA of the CDR3: TGTGCCAGCAGCCCCACAGGGGGCGCAACCGGGGAGCTGTTTTTT.